The rows below give T cell receptor beta chains drawn from one sample of a study of beta chain features in type 1 diabetes. The data were produced by immunoSEQ multiplex PCR, yet TCRdb's version contains in-frame clones alone and is incomplete. The table includes about 340,000 clones, roughly 12% detected once. The source material was naive CD4+ T cells from blood. The receptor source for this set is a woman under 30 with type 1 diabetes. Both conserved end residues are part of each CDR3. Each record gives: D gene, V gene, J gene, clone size, CDR3 protein, CDR3 DNA. D genes are given only for firm matches. Size is omitted from some rows. Given values are once, few, many or a class for expanded clones.

.,TRBV29-1,TRBJ1-2,.,CSVDLKHYGYTF,TGCAGCGTTGACCTCAAGCATTATGGCTACACCTTC
TRBD2,TRBV19,TRBJ2-1,.,CASSPPGREEQFF,TGTGCCAGTTCTCCCCCCGGGCGGGAGGAGCAGTTCTTC
TRBD1,TRBV2,TRBJ2-3,.,CASSRPSDRPTDTQYF,TGTGCCAGCAGCCGGCCCTCGGACAGGCCCACAGATACGCAGTATTTT
TRBD1,TRBV5-4,TRBJ1-4,few,CASSYRTQGASEKLFF,TGTGCCAGCAGCTACAGGACCCAGGGGGCTAGTGAAAAACTGTTTTTT
.,TRBV11-2,TRBJ1-1,few,CASNHGGTVDTEAFF,TGTGCCAGCAATCATGGGGGGACTGTAGACACTGAAGCTTTCTTT
.,TRBV11-1,TRBJ2-7,few,CASSPRTGITSEQYF,TGTGCCAGCAGCCCTCGGACGGGAATTACGAGCGAGCAGTACTTC
.,TRBV7-2,TRBJ1-2,few,CASSPQGTNYGYTF,TGTGCCAGCAGCCCACAGGGAACAAACTATGGCTACACCTTC
TRBD2,TRBV30,TRBJ2-1,few,CAWSKRGGEQFF,TGTGCCTGGAGTAAGCGGGGGGGTGAGCAGTTCTTC
TRBD2,TRBV7-2,TRBJ2-1,few,CASSLAQSGRVNEQFF,TGTGCCAGCAGCTTAGCCCAAAGCGGGAGAGTGAATGAGCAGTTCTTC
TRBD2,TRBV4-1,TRBJ2-5,few,CASSHRTSGQETQYF,TGCGCCAGCAGCCATCGGACTAGCGGCCAAGAGACCCAGTACTTC
.,TRBV27,TRBJ1-1,few,CASSLGLGAGITEAFF,TGTGCCAGCAGTTTAGGTCTGGGGGCCGGAATCACTGAAGCTTTCTTT
.,TRBV29-1,TRBJ2-5,many,CSSLFGETQYF,TGCAGCTCTCTATTCGGGGAGACCCAGTACTTC
TRBD1,TRBV19,TRBJ1-2,.,CASSGQGIANYGYTF,TGTGCCAGTAGTGGACAGGGGATCGCTAACTATGGCTACACCTTC
.,TRBV7-2,TRBJ1-2,few,CASSPTGYYGYTF,TGTGCCAGCAGCCCGACAGGATACTATGGCTACACCTTC
.,TRBV11-2,TRBJ2-1,.,CASSLEPASYNEQFF,TGTGCCAGCAGCTTAGAGCCAGCGTCCTACAATGAGCAGTTCTTC
.,TRBV18,TRBJ1-1,.,CASSPSGELNTEAFF,TGTGCCAGCTCACCCTCCGGGGAGCTGAACACTGAAGCTTTCTTT
.,TRBV28,TRBJ2-5,few,CASSPNLTPQQETQYF,TGTGCCAGCAGTCCCAACCTGACACCTCAACAAGAGACCCAGTACTTC
TRBD1,TRBV7-2,TRBJ2-1,.,CASSTDREQQFF,TGTGCCAGCAGCACCGACAGGGAACAGCAGTTCTTC
TRBD2,TRBV4-1,TRBJ2-1,.,CASSQTLTSGYNEQFF,TGCGCCAGCAGCCAGACCCTAACTAGCGGCTACAATGAGCAGTTCTTC
TRBD1,TRBV9,TRBJ1-2,.,CASSVRDRVGGYTF,TGTGCCAGCAGCGTACGGGACAGGGTCGGGGGCTACACCTTC
TRBD1,TRBV27,TRBJ1-5,.,CASSFGQGDGQPQHF,TGTGCCAGCAGTTTCGGGCAGGGGGATGGTCAGCCCCAGCATTTT
TRBD1,TRBV18,TRBJ1-2,.,CASSTVSGQGAGYTF,TGTGCCAGCTCCACCGTCTCGGGACAGGGGGCAGGCTACACCTTC
.,TRBV30,TRBJ2-3,few,CAWRADTQYF,TGTGCCTGGAGAGCGGATACGCAGTATTTT
TRBD2,TRBV25-1,TRBJ2-3,.,CASSGPPGLAGAGDTQYF,TGTGCCAGCAGTGGACCCCCGGGACTAGCGGGAGCGGGAGATACGCAGTATTTT
.,TRBV25-1,TRBJ1-2,.,CASSRANYGYTF,TGTGCCAGCAGTCGGGCTAACTATGGCTACACCTTC
TRBD1,TRBV4-2,TRBJ1-2,.,CASSQARGHYGYTF,TGTGCCAGCAGCCAAGCCAGGGGGCACTATGGCTACACCTTC
TRBD1,TRBV29-1,TRBJ2-2,few,CSVGQGATGELFF,TGCAGCGTAGGACAGGGGGCCACCGGGGAGCTGTTTTTT
TRBD2,TRBV30,TRBJ2-1,.,CAWTPLRTSGSSEQFF,TGTGCCTGGACCCCCCTGAGGACTAGCGGGAGTAGTGAGCAGTTCTTC
.,TRBV18,TRBJ1-2,.,CASSPVVVSNYGYTF,TGTGCCAGCTCACCGGTCGTAGTCTCTAACTATGGCTACACCTTC
.,TRBV5-4,TRBJ1-2,few,CASSQRQVNYGYTF,TGTGCCAGCAGCCAGAGACAGGTTAACTATGGCTACACCTTC
.,TRBV30,TRBJ1-1,.,CAWSRDLGNTEAFF,TGTGCCTGGTCCCGAGACTTGGGTAACACTGAAGCTTTCTTT
TRBD2,TRBV5-1,TRBJ2-3,.,CASSLGTSGDTQYF,TGCGCCAGCAGCTTGGGGACTAGCGGAGATACGCAGTATTTT
.,TRBV7-9,TRBJ1-1,.,CASSLAFTGAHPNTEAFF,TGTGCCAGCAGCTTAGCCTTCACGGGTGCCCATCCGAACACTGAAGCTTTCTTT
TRBD2,TRBV4-2,TRBJ2-3,few,CASSQDRRLAGGVLTDTQYF,TGTGCCAGCAGCCAAGATCGTAGGCTAGCGGGAGGGGTGCTCACAGATACGCAGTATTTT
.,TRBV19,TRBJ1-2,once,CATLDRPYGYTF,TGTGCCACTTTGGACAGACCCTATGGCTACACCTTC
TRBD2,TRBV19,TRBJ2-3,few,CASSIDGASGITDTQYF,TGTGCCAGTAGTATTGATGGGGCTAGCGGGATCACAGATACGCAGTATTTT
.,TRBV4-1,TRBJ2-1,.,CASSTPQPYNEQFF,TGCGCCAGCAGCACACCACAGCCGTACAATGAGCAGTTCTTC
.,TRBV9,TRBJ1-2,few,CASSASTGKGYTF,TGTGCCAGCAGCGCTAGCACAGGGAAGGGCTACACCTTC
.,TRBV11-2,TRBJ2-1,few,CASSPGNEQFF,TGTGCCAGCAGCCCCGGGAATGAGCAGTTCTTC
TRBD1,TRBV28,TRBJ1-1,.,CASSSQGAGGTEAFF,TGTGCCAGCAGTAGTCAGGGGGCCGGGGGGACTGAAGCTTTCTTT
.,TRBV4-3,TRBJ2-2,few,CASSQVKATGELFF,TGCGCCAGCAGCCAAGTCAAAGCGACCGGGGAGCTGTTTTTT
TRBD2,TRBV5-1,TRBJ2-3,.,CASSRRTSGLNTDTQYF,TGCGCCAGCAGTCGAAGGACTAGCGGGCTCAACACAGATACGCAGTATTTT
.,TRBV29-1,TRBJ1-1,few,CSVRGSLNTEAFF,TGCAGCGTTAGAGGGTCTTTGAACACTGAAGCTTTCTTT
TRBD2,TRBV5-1,TRBJ2-1,.,CASSLDPSGEQFF,TGCGCCAGCAGCTTGGATCCTAGCGGAGAGCAGTTCTTC
TRBD1,TRBV4-3,TRBJ1-2,.,CASSPTGGFGYTF,TGCGCCAGCAGCCCCACAGGGGGGTTTGGCTACACCTTC
.,TRBV5-6,TRBJ2-2,.,CASSVGATGELFF,TGTGCCAGCAGCGTTGGAGCGACCGGGGAGCTGTTTTTT
TRBD1,TRBV7-8,TRBJ1-5,.,CASSIMTGLRQPQHF,TGTGCCAGCAGCATCATGACAGGGTTGCGGCAGCCCCAGCATTTT
.,TRBV5-6,TRBJ1-1,.,CASSLRGGTEAFF,TGTGCCAGCAGCTTGAGAGGGGGCACTGAAGCTTTCTTT
.,TRBV29-1,TRBJ2-3,.,CSVDPRGWADTQYF,TGCAGCGTTGATCCCCGGGGGTGGGCAGATACGCAGTATTTT
TRBD2,TRBV15,TRBJ2-5,few,CATSRDHGSGGRYRETQYF,TGTGCCACCAGCAGAGATCACGGCTCGGGCGGGAGGTACCGGGAGACCCAGTACTTC
TRBD2,TRBV7-2,TRBJ2-3,.,CASSPGFAGGSTDTQYF,TGTGCCAGCAGCCCCGGCTTCGCGGGAGGGAGCACAGATACGCAGTATTTT
TRBD2,TRBV4-1,TRBJ2-5,.,CASSQPGTSETQYF,TGCGCCAGCAGCCAACCCGGGACTAGCGAGACCCAGTACTTC
TRBD1,TRBV29-1,TRBJ1-5,.,CSVLITTGMADQPQHF,TGCAGCGTCCTCATTACGACAGGGATGGCGGATCAGCCCCAGCATTTT
.,TRBV18,TRBJ2-5,.,CASSRDREETQYF,TGTGCCAGCTCACGTGACAGAGAAGAGACCCAGTACTTC
.,TRBV4-3,TRBJ1-5,few,CASSQEASQPQHF,TGCGCCAGCAGCCAAGAGGCTTCCCAGCCCCAGCATTTT
.,TRBV19,TRBJ1-1,.,CASSIDHWGQMNTEAFF,TGTGCCAGTAGTATAGATCACTGGGGGCAGATGAACACTGAAGCTTTCTTT
TRBD2,TRBV28,TRBJ2-7,.,CSTLREGSYEQYF,TGTTCAACCCTACGGGAGGGCTCCTACGAGCAGTACTTC